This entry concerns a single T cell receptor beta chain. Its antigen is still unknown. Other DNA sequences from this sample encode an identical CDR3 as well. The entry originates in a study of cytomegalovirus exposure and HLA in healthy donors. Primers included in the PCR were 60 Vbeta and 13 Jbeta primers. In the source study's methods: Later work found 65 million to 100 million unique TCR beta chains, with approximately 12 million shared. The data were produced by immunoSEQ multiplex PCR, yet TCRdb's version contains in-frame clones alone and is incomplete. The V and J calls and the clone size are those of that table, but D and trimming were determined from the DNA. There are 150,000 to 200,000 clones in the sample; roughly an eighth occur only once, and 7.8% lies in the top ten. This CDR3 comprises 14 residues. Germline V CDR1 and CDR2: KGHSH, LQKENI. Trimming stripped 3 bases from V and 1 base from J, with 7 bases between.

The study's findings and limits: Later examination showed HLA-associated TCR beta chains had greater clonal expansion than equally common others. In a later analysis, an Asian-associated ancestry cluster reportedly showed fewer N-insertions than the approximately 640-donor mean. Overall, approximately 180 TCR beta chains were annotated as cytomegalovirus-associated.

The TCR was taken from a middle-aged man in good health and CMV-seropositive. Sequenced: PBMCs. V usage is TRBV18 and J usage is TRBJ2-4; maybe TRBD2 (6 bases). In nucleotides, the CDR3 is TGTGCCAGCTCACCGGCGGGGGCCAAAAACATTCAGTACTTC. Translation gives CASSPAGAKNIQYF. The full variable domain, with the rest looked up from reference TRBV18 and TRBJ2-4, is NAGVMQNPRHLVRRRGQEARLRCSPMKGHSHVYWYRQLPEEGLKFMVYLQKENIIDESGMPKERFSAEFPKEGPSILRIQQVVRGDSAAYFCASSPAGAKNIQYFGAGTRLSVL.